The T cell receptor (beta chain) described here comes from a study of cytomegalovirus exposure and HLA in healthy donors. The study, taken as a whole, reports: Both high specificity and high sensitivity reportedly marked the classifier's diagnosis of cytomegalovirus status. CMV antigen specificity of three CMV-associated chains was confirmed in vitro.

Regarding donors, all were healthy bone marrow donors. As regards this clone: Antigen unknown.

Use of 60 Vbeta and 13 Jbeta primers characterized the PCR. The protocol was immunoSEQ multiplex PCR, while the TCRdb copy is restricted to in-frame clones and leaves out a portion. This sample yields 110,000 to 150,000 clones, of which about 84% are seen a single time; approximately 3.6% belongs to the top ten. With V trimmed by 5 bases and J by 4 bases, 7 bases remained unmatched. The germline V gene encodes CDR1 LGHNA and CDR2 YNFKEQ. CDR3 length: 16 residues. This TCR came from a male donor in good health and CMV-seronegative. The sequencing input was PBMCs. The chain links TRBV4-2 to TRBJ2-1, with 11 bases identical to TRBD2. In DNA, the CDR3 is TGTGCCAGCAGCTCTCGGACTAGCGGGTCATACAATGAGCAGTTCTTC. This encodes CASSSRTSGSYNEQFF.